This TCR beta chain was retrieved from a study of response to subunit inactivated influenza vaccine (dated by TCRdb to the late 2010s). Turning to the overall study: Deep quantitative profiling of the T cell receptor repertoire was used in the study to follow responses to a trivalent subunit inactivated influenza vaccine.

What the work shows at the level of the full study, not this receptor alone: It was suggested by the authors that each seasonal influenza vaccination may recruit only a limited number of new T cells.

Library method: RT-PCR. Sequencing used an Illumina HiSeq 2500. TCRdb took the public reads, trimmed them with fastp at Q25, ran MiXCR for clone calling and kept in-frame beta chains. A single entry per CDR3 protein holds the most common genes and DNA from its merged rows. The sample data list 800,000 or so distinct CDR3 sequences, and around 21% of these were observed just once. Roughly a tenth of the sample belongs to the ten largest clones. Counted from cysteine to phenylalanine, this CDR3 has 15 amino acids. CDR3 DNA only is kept here, 45 bases in frame from base 1. V is trimmed back by 4 bases and J by 5 bases, and the junction contains 8 bases that no gene match accounts for. Based on the germline V gene, the CDR1 and CDR2 sequences are SQVTM and ANQGSEA. Only a few counts were recorded for this clonotype. Its recognized antigen is unknown. No much larger clone exists at a distance of one base, and base qualities are not known.

The clonotype was recovered from a man in his forties or fifties who received an inactivated influenza vaccine. Donor details come from another sample of the same person, matched by shared clones. Rearrangement joined TRBV29-1 to TRBJ2-2; a stretch of 9 junction bases matches TRBD1. This material consisted of PBMCs from blood, taken less than 6 days after vaccination. The base sequence is TGCAGCGTTGGGCCGGGACAGGGTGGTACCGGGGAGCTGTTTTTT. This is translated as CSVGPGQGGTGELFF.